This T cell receptor beta chain was captured in a study of blood T cell repertoires in COVID-19. Germline V gene lookup returns CDR1 KGHSH and CDR2 LQKENI. This CDR3 region has 12 residues. The V end lost 3 bases, the J end lost 2 bases, and 4 bases lay between the germline ends. This clone was seen a few times. The assay was immunoSEQ multiplex PCR, and TCRdb's table has in-frame clones only and misses some. The sample records 250,000 to 300,000 clones, 88% being singletons. The chain recombines TRBV18 with TRBJ1-1, with D unclear. What was sequenced was PBMCs or T cells enriched from blood (not recorded which). The sequence was collected from a woman in her sixties in a cohort exposed to, infected with or recovered from COVID-19 (not recorded which). The CDR3 sequence: CASSPYNTEAFF. The CDR3 coding sequence is TGTGCCAGCTCACCTTATAACACTGAAGCTTTCTTT.